These 3 T cell receptor beta chains were sequenced from one sample in a study of beta chain features in type 1 diabetes. General observations from the study: Among all four CD4+ subsets, Type 1 diabetes patients had TCRB CDR3s that were moderately but significantly shorter.

TCRB transcripts that were expressed got sequenced, as all of the isolated RNA had been reverse transcribed. Repertoires were generated with immunoSEQ multiplex PCR, while TCRdb's copy carries only in-frame clones and drops some. The sample carries about 660,000 clones, over 12% recorded once. Their cognate antigens are unknown. The sample taken for sequencing was naive CD4+ T cells from blood. The receptor set was obtained from a young man with type 1 diabetes.

This clone was found a few times. The chain has TRBV5-1 and TRBJ2-7; tentatively, D is TRBD1 (5 bases). The CDR3 covers 14 residues. Germline V gives CDR1 SGHRS, CDR2 YFSETQ. Trimming took 2 bases from V and 7 from J, leaving 16 bases between them. DNA of the CDR3: TGCGCCAGCAGCTTCGGTTCCAGGGTGAGAGAGCAGTACTTC. Its translation: CASSFGSRVREQYF.

This clone was seen only a few times. Distinct nucleotide sequences in the sample also encode this CDR3. V gene TRBV7-2 combines with J gene TRBJ1-2; 11 bases are shared with TRBD1. Germline loops: CDR1 SGHTA, CDR2 FQGNSA. The CDR3 totals 15 residues. V shed 3 bases and J 2 bases; nucleotides not matched to a gene: 2. This CDR3 is CASSFGQGANYGYTF. In DNA form, the CDR3 reads TGTGCCAGCAGCTTTGGACAGGGGGCAAACTATGGCTACACCTTC. Variable domain in full (rest from reference TRBV7-2 and TRBJ1-2): GAGVSQSPSNKVTEKGKDVELRCDPISGHTALYWYRQSLGQGLEFLIYFQGNSAPDKSGLPSDRFSAERTGGSVSTLTIQRTQQEDSAVYLCASSFGQGANYGYTFGSGTRLTVV.

The chain carries TRBV10-3 and TRBJ1-5, with 10 bases fitting TRBD1. The V gene end was trimmed by 11 bases and the J gene end by 6 bases; junction bases not matched to a gene: 13. Germline V gene sequence: CDR1 ENHRY, CDR2 SYGVKD. This CDR3 has 15 amino acids. The DNA of the CDR3 is TGTGCCGCCGGAGGGACAGGGGAGTTTCGTCAGCCCCAGCATTTT. This translates into CAAGGTGEFRQPQHF.